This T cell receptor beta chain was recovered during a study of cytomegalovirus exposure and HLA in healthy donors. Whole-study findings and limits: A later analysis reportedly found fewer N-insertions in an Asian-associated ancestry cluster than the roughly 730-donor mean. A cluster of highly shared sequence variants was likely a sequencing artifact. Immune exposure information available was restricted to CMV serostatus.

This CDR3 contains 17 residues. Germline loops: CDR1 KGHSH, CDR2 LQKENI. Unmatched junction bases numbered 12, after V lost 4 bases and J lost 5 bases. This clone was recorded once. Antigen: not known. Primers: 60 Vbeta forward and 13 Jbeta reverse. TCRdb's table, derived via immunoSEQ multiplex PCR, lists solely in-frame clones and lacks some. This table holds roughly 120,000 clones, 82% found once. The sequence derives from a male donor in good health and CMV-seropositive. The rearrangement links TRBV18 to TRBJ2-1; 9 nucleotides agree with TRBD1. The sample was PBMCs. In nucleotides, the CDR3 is TGTGCCAGCTCACTAGTGGGCCGGGACAGGGTGAACAATGAGCAGTTCTTC. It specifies CASSLVGRDRVNNEQFF. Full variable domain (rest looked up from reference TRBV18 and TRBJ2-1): NAGVMQNPRHLVRRRGQEARLRCSPMKGHSHVYWYRQLPEEGLKFMVYLQKENIIDESGMPKERFSAEFPKEGPSILRIQQVVRGDSAAYFCASSLVGRDRVNNEQFFGPGTRLTVL.